The TCR beta chain under discussion was sequenced for a study of blood T cell repertoires in COVID-19. Study overall: Samples came from the United States, Italy and Spain, spanning acute and convalescent COVID-19. Nucleic acid was either cDNA or gDNA, and it came from T cells, B-cell-depleted T cells, or PBMCs.

How the authors handled the data: Amplified reference gene primers provided the basis for estimating nucleated cell counts. The assay was immunoSEQ multiplex PCR, and TCRdb's table has in-frame clones only and misses some. The DNA gave D and trimming, while V, J and clone size come from that table. This table holds about 220,000 clones, about four fifths found once. Sequencing was carried out using peripheral blood. The receptor comes from a woman between 50 and 59 years old with acute or convalescent COVID-19.

The CDR3 region is CASSGTTSGMGGELFF. For the CDR3, the DNA is TGTGCCAGCAGTGGGACGACTAGCGGGATGGGCGGGGAGCTGTTTTTT. The chain couples TRBV2 to TRBJ2-2; 11 bases fit TRBD2. CDR1 SNHLY and CDR2 FYNNEI come from the germline V gene. V trimming: 4 bases; J trimming: 7 bases; junction bases outside the gene matches: 8. The CDR3 consists of 16 residues.